Described below is a single T cell receptor (beta chain) sequence and its context. The antigen is unknown. The data originate from a study of shared clonotypes between healthy human individuals. Study context: Every donor yielded three CD4 naive, three CD4 memory, two CD8 naive and one CD8 memory plate.

CD45RO-negative CD8 cells positively selected for CCR7 made up the naive population, which excluded terminally differentiated effector memory CD45RA+ cells. Every immunoSEQ plate was one replicate of a subset's evenly spread DNA. Profiling relied on immunoSEQ multiplex PCR, and the TCRdb table lists in-frame clones only, not all of them. The data contain about 580,000 clones, more than 95% of them seen just once; the ten biggest clones take up approximately 0.33%. Findings and caveats of the study: On the whole, naive subsets had larger estimated richness than memory subsets had.

Germline loops: CDR1 MNHEY, CDR2 SMNVEV (reference sequence). This CDR3 contains 15 residues. V trimming: 0 bases; J trimming: 7 bases; junction bases outside the gene matches: 8. The TCR was taken from a man between 25 and 39 years old in good health. The chain combines TRBV27 with TRBJ2-7, with 8 bases matching TRBD1. Material for sequencing was naive CD8+ T cells sorted from blood. CDR3 nucleotide sequence: TGTGCCAGCAGTTTATCGAGCGGACAGGGACGTGAGCAGTACTTC. It yields the protein CASSLSSGQGREQYF.